This entry concerns a single T cell receptor (beta chain). The sample originates from a study of blood T cell repertoires in COVID-19. The overall study: Both acute and convalescent COVID-19 samples were obtained from the United States, Italy and Spain. T cells, B-cell-depleted T cells, or PBMCs supplied cDNA or gDNA.

How the authors handled the data: It was from reference gene primer amplification that nucleated cell counts were estimated. Clones were sequenced by immunoSEQ multiplex PCR, and TCRdb holds only the in-frame ones, with some missing. The DNA gave D and trimming, while V, J and clone size come from that table. The profile shows approximately 230,000 clones, just over 85% of them singletons. The V segment lost 7 bases and the J segment 3 bases; nucleotides outside the gene matches: 3. The V gene's germline CDR1 is SNHLY and CDR2 FYNNEI. The CDR3 contains 14 residues. The rearrangement uses TRBV2 and TRBJ2-6; 7 bases line up with TRBD2. The TCR was taken from a man older than 75 with acute or convalescent COVID-19. What was sequenced was peripheral blood. CDR3 residues: CASKAGHGANVLTF. Here the CDR3 DNA reads TGTGCCAGCAAAGCGGGGCATGGGGCCAACGTCCTGACTTTC.